Presented here are 26 T cell receptor beta chains from one specimen sequenced in a study of T cell responses to AZD1222 COVID-19 vaccine. TCRdb's copy holds only in-frame clones and misses some; the assay was immunoSEQ multiplex PCR. This table has under 80,000 clones, nearly 90% appearing once. Sequenced material: peripheral blood, taken 28 days after the second AZD1222 dose. These receptors were obtained from an adult who received the AZD1222 COVID-19 vaccine.

This chain links TRBV3-1 (or the pseudogene TRBV3-2) with TRBJ1-3; D uncertain. CDR3 size: 13 residues. V lost 8 bases, J lost 0 bases, and 8 bases lay in between. From germline, CDR1 is LGHDT and CDR2 YNNKEL (reference sequence). CDR3 bases: TGTGCCAGCGGGCATTACTCTGGAAACACCATATATTTT. Translation: CASGHYSGNTIYF.

The gene calls are TRBV11-2 and TRBJ1-3; no firm D call. V shed 4 bases and J shed 0 bases, with 10 bases lying between them. The CDR3 covers 15 residues. The V gene's germline CDR1 is SGHAT and CDR2 FQNNGV. Here the CDR3 reads CASSSLRDSGNTIYF. The CDR3 DNA is TGTGCCAGCAGCTCACTCCGGGACTCTGGAAACACCATATATTTT.

V and J are TRBV24-1 and TRBJ2-3; 7 nucleotides match TRBD2. V shed 6 bases and J 6 bases; nucleotides not matched to a gene: 8. The CDR3 length is 14 residues. Germline-derived CDR1 and CDR2 are KGHDR and SFDVKD. The CDR3 loop is CATSTGGRGDTQYF. CDR3 sequence (DNA): TGTGCCACCAGTACGGGAGGCCGAGGGGATACGCAGTATTTT.

The chain combines TRBV21-1 with TRBJ2-3; the tabulated D call, TRBD1, remains unverified against the DNA. TRBV21-1 is described as a pseudogene. The CDR3 totals 16 residues. For the CDR3, the DNA is TGTGCCAGCAGCAGGGAAGGGACAGGGGTCCCAGATACGCAGTATTTT. This sequence encodes CASSREGTGVPDTQYF.

The J gene is TRBJ1-6, the V gene TRBV5-1; a weak D match, TRBD1 (6 bases). This CDR3 contains 14 residues. From germline, CDR1 is SGHRS and CDR2 YFSETQ. Deletions cut 4 bases from V and 7 bases from J, with 12 bases between. The DNA for the CDR3 is TGCGCCAGCAGCGCCGCAGGGGTGAATTCACCCCTCCACTTT. Protein sequence: CASSAAGVNSPLHF.

This clone was counted once. The V call is TRBV5-1, the J call TRBJ1-5; TRBD1 aligns across 10 bases. CDR1 is SGHRS, CDR2 YFSETQ, per germline. The J segment lost 7 bases and the V segment lost 4 bases, leaving 11 bases of the junction unmatched. The CDR3 has 16 residues. This chain's CDR3 is CASSEGSGTGVQPQHF. CDR3 DNA: TGCGCCAGCAGCGAGGGCTCCGGGACAGGGGTACAGCCCCAGCATTTT.

The rearrangement joins TRBV5-1 to TRBJ2-5; 9 bases line up with TRBD2. The ends lost 2 bases at V and 3 bases at J; junction bases unmatched: 5. The CDR3 is made up of 15 amino acids. Looked up from germline, CDR1 is SGHRS and CDR2 is YFSETQ. CDR3 residues: CASSFTAGGEETQYF. CDR3 coding DNA: TGCGCCAGCAGCTTTACCGCGGGAGGGGAAGAGACCCAGTACTTC.

The CDR3, as DNA: TGTGCCAGCTCCCCGGGTGGAGGGGAGAATGGCTACACCTTC. The encoded protein is CASSPGGGENGYTF. The chain joins TRBV18 to TRBJ1-2, with a possible D match to TRBD1 (5 bases). The CDR3 length is 14 residues. V lost 6 bases, J lost 6 bases, and 17 bases lay in between. CDR1 and CDR2 (germline): KGHSH, LQKENI.

The rearrangement uses TRBV7-8 and TRBJ1-2; TRBD1 might be the D (5 bases). The CDR3 contains 14 residues. V was cut by 8 bases and J by 8 bases, with 21 bases left in between. Germline loops: CDR1 SGHVS, CDR2 FQNEAQ. CDR3 in DNA: TGTGCCAGCTCTGCCGGGGCAGTTCCTTGGGGCTACACCTTC. Its translation: CASSAGAVPWGYTF.

The table lists this clone with a few counts. In DNA form, the CDR3 reads TGTGCCAGCAGCAAAACCGCCCTACAGGGATTGCACACTGAAGCTTTCTTT. Residues: CASSKTALQGLHTEAFF. The rearrangement joins TRBV21-1 to TRBJ1-1; the table names TRBD1, a call not compared with the DNA. TRBV21-1 is recorded as a pseudogene. The CDR3 runs to 17 residues.

The chain uses TRBV3-1 (or the pseudogene TRBV3-2) and TRBJ2-1, with D tentatively TRBD1 or TRBD2 (5 bases each). CDR3 size: 12 residues. CDR1 is LGHDT and CDR2 is YNNKEL in the germline V gene (reference sequence). The V end was cut by 0 bases, the J end by 13 bases, with 10 bases between. CDR3 loop: CASSQDGGRQFF. For the CDR3, the DNA is TGTGCCAGCAGCCAAGATGGGGGTCGTCAGTTCTTC.

The rearrangement uses TRBV27 and TRBJ1-2; D remains ambiguous. Germline loops: CDR1 MNHEY, CDR2 SMNVEV (reference sequence). V lost 0 bases and J lost 0, with 8 bases in between. The CDR3 runs to 15 residues. The CDR3 coding sequence is TGTGCCAGCAGTTTATCGAGGAGATCTAACTATGGCTACACCTTC. Translating it yields CASSLSRRSNYGYTF.

The chain recombines TRBV6-5 with TRBJ2-7; 8 nucleotides match TRBD2. Germline V gene sequence: CDR1 MNHEY, CDR2 SVGAGI. V lost 2 bases, J lost 2 bases, and 5 bases stayed unmatched. The CDR3 extends over 15 amino acids. DNA of the CDR3: TGTGCCAGCAGTTACAGCGGGAGTGGGCCCTACGAGCAGTACTTC. It is translated as CASSYSGSGPYEQYF.

The CDR3 bases are TGTGCCAGCAGCTTAGAAGCCATACCCTATGGCTACACCTTC. It encodes CASSLEAIPYGYTF. The chain has TRBV7-2 and TRBJ1-2; no reliable D call. V was pared by 1 base and J by 4 bases, with 10 bases between. Germline CDR1 is SGHTA and CDR2 is FQGNSA. The CDR3 runs to 14 residues.

J is TRBJ2-3 and V is TRBV15, with 9 bases fitting TRBD2. The CDR3 consists of 20 residues. The germline gives CDR1 LNHNV, CDR2 YYDKDF (reference sequence). The junction had 18 bases not matched to a gene; V was cut back by 0 bases and J by 5 bases. CDR3 amino acids: CATSRDSRETGGRAEDTQYF. The CDR3, as DNA: TGTGCCACCAGCAGAGATTCCCGGGAAACGGGCGGGAGGGCCGAAGATACGCAGTATTTT.

The chain is built from TRBV21-1 and TRBJ2-7. TRBV21-1 counts as a pseudogene. This CDR3 comprises 13 residues. CDR3: CASSTRGSEEQYF. The CDR3 nucleotides are TGTGCCAGCAGCACGAGGGGTTCCGAGGAGCAGTACTTC.

This clone showed up just once. The chain employs TRBV27 and TRBJ2-7; 11 positions match TRBD2. Germline V CDR1 and CDR2: MNHEY, SMNVEV (reference sequence). V gave up 4 bases and J gave up 5 bases; unmatched junction bases: 19. This CDR3 comprises 19 residues. The CDR3 DNA reads TGTGCCAGCAGTTCCCGACCGGGACTAGCGGTACCCACGCCTCACGAGCAGTACTTC. This encodes CASSSRPGLAVPTPHEQYF.

The chain carries TRBV27 and TRBJ2-1; maybe TRBD2 (6 bases). V shed 5 bases and J shed 0 bases, with 14 bases lying between them. Looked up from germline, CDR1 is MNHEY and CDR2 is SMNVEV (reference sequence). The CDR3 has 16 amino acids. CDR3 coding DNA: TGTGCCAGCAGTCCTCGGGGGTCCCTCTCCTACAATGAGCAGTTCTTC. Translated, it gives CASSPRGSLSYNEQFF.

A single count supports this clone. V gene TRBV24-1 combines with J gene TRBJ2-1; D perhaps matches TRBD2 (5 bases). Trimming took off 3 bases at V and 14 bases at J, with 13 bases between the two ends. Germline loops: CDR1 KGHDR, CDR2 SFDVKD. The CDR3 extends over 12 amino acids. The CDR3 here is CATSDRSGSEFF. CDR3 nucleotide sequence: TGTGCCACCAGTGATCGGTCGGGAAGTGAGTTCTTC.

On this clone: The identical CDR3 is also encoded by other nucleotide sequences in the sample. The gene calls are TRBV5-1 and TRBJ2-7; D gene unclear. Germline CDR1 is SGHRS and CDR2 is YFSETQ. This CDR3 comprises 13 residues. Deletions cut 0 bases from V and 4 bases from J, with 8 bases between. CDR3 coding DNA: TGCGCCAGCAGCTTGGGCCAGTCTTACGAGCAGTACTTC. Its translation is CASSLGQSYEQYF.

The chain couples TRBV19 to TRBJ2-1; 10 bases fit TRBD2. Germline V gene sequence: CDR1 LNHDA, CDR2 SQIVND (reference sequence). After removal of 4 bases from V and 8 bases from J, the junction contained 8 bases not matched to a gene. The CDR3 is 15 amino acids. CDR3 DNA sequence: TGTGCCAGTAGTACAATAGCGGGAGGCCGTCATGAGCAGTTCTTC. Protein: CASSTIAGGRHEQFF. Together with reference TRBV19 and TRBJ2-1, the CDR3 gives the full variable domain: DGGITQSPKYLFRKEGQNVTLSCEQNLNHDAMYWYRQDPGQGLRLIYYSQIVNDFQKGDIAEGYSVSREKKESFPLTVTSAQKNPTAFYLCASSTIAGGRHEQFFGPGTRLTVL.

V gene TRBV2 combines with J gene TRBJ1-5; 8 bases match TRBD1. CDR1 is SNHLY and CDR2 is FYNNEI in the germline V gene. The junction had 7 bases not matched to a gene; V was cut back by 8 bases and J by 1 base. CDR3 length: 15 amino acids. The CDR3 nucleotides read TGTGCCAGCGGCTCAGGGGGCATGAGCAATCAGCCCCAGCATTTT. It is translated as CASGSGGMSNQPQHF. Full variable domain (remainder filled in from reference TRBV2 and TRBJ1-5): EPEVTQTPSHQVTQMGQEVILRCVPISNHLYFYWYRQILGQKVEFLVSFYNNEISEKSEIFDDQFSVERPDGSNFTLKIRSTKLEDSAMYFCASGSGGMSNQPQHFGDGTRLSIL.

This sequence joins TRBV7-2 and TRBJ2-7; 8 bases are shared with TRBD2. V shed 8 bases and J 3 bases; nucleotides not matched to a gene: 6. The CDR3 length is 13 residues. Germline CDR1 and CDR2: SGHTA and FQGNSA. Here the CDR3 DNA reads TGTGCCAGCTTCGGGACTAGTGTCTACGAGCAGTACTTC. Residues: CASFGTSVYEQYF.

V is TRBV4-1 and J is TRBJ1-6; D perhaps matches TRBD1 (5 bases). The germline CDR1 and CDR2 sequences are MGHRA and YSYEKL. V lost 1 base and J 0 bases, leaving 16 bases between the germline ends. This CDR3 region has 19 residues. The chain's CDR3 is CASSQGGEGFNSYNSPLHF. The DNA for the CDR3 is TGCGCCAGCAGCCAAGGGGGGGAGGGATTCAACTCCTATAATTCACCCCTCCACTTT.

The chain has TRBV23-1 and TRBJ1-5; the D is unclear. TRBV23-1 is treated as an ORF (open reading frame) with a function not yet certain. This CDR3 is 17 amino acids long. V gave up 2 bases and J gave up 0 bases, with 14 bases separating them. The CDR3 nucleotides are TGCGCCAGCAGTCAACACGTGCTAGGAATTAGCAATCAGCCCCAGCATTTT. This codes for CASSQHVLGISNQPQHF.

The rearrangement joins TRBV7-9 to TRBJ2-3, with 8 nucleotides matching TRBD2. This CDR3 is 14 amino acids long. The germline V gene encodes CDR1 SEHNR and CDR2 FQNEAQ (reference sequence). V gave up 7 bases and J gave up 0 bases; unmatched junction bases: 3. CDR3 protein: CASTPGGSTDTQYF. CDR3 coding DNA: TGTGCCAGCACCCCGGGAGGGAGCACAGATACGCAGTATTTT. The full variable domain, rest sourced from reference TRBV7-9 and TRBJ2-3, is DTGVSQNPRHKITKRGQNVTFRCDPISEHNRLYWYRQTLGQGPEFLTYFQNEAQLEKSRLLSDRFSAERPKGSFSTLEIQRTEQGDSAMYLCASTPGGSTDTQYFGPGTRLTVL.